This is a list of T cell receptor beta chains from one sample in a study of chemoradiotherapy in HPV16-positive cancers. Profiling relied on immunoSEQ multiplex PCR, and the TCRdb table lists in-frame clones only, not all of them. This table has about 35,000 clones, about 85% appearing once. The sequencing here drew on blood, taken from a patient who underwent chemoradiotherapy. The receptor set was obtained from a human donor with HPV-associated anogenital cancer. Each CDR3 is given with its conserved first and last residue. The order of the fields is CDR3 protein, CDR3 DNA, V gene, CDR3 length, D gene, clone size, J gene. The D gene is left open where the match is weak. Rows give clone size only sometimes, using once, few, many, or a class for an expanded clone.

CDR3aa: CASSLAGGGTGELFF
CDR3nt: TGTGCCAGCAGCTTAGCCGGGGGAGGCACCGGGGAGCTGTTTTTT
v_gene: TRBV7-2
len: 15
d_gene: NA
abundance: NA
j_gene: TRBJ2-2

CDR3aa: CASSTGSSGGQETQYF
CDR3nt: TGTGCCAGCAGCACCGGTAGTAGCGGGGGCCAAGAGACCCAGTACTTC
v_gene: TRBV7-2
len: 16
d_gene: TRBD2
abundance: once
j_gene: TRBJ2-5

CDR3aa: CAWSAEGLPNSPLHF
CDR3nt: TGTGCCTGGAGTGCGGAGGGATTACCGAATTCACCCCTCCACTTT
v_gene: TRBV30
len: 15
d_gene: NA
abundance: NA
j_gene: TRBJ1-6

CDR3aa: CASSFSRAGAPQETQYF
CDR3nt: TGTGCCAGCAGCTTTAGCAGAGCGGGGGCCCCCCAAGAGACCCAGTACTTC
v_gene: TRBV7-7
len: 17
d_gene: TRBD2
abundance: NA
j_gene: TRBJ2-5

CDR3aa: CASSGLETQYF
CDR3nt: TGTGCCAGCAGTGGCTTAGAGACCCAGTACTTC
v_gene: TRBV6-1
len: 11
d_gene: NA
abundance: NA
j_gene: TRBJ2-5

CDR3aa: CASSRAGGNTEAFF
CDR3nt: TGTGCCAGCAGTCGTGCGGGAGGCAACACTGAAGCTTTCTTT
v_gene: TRBV6-5
len: 14
d_gene: NA
abundance: NA
j_gene: TRBJ1-1

CDR3aa: CASSLPGQGSNEQFF
CDR3nt: TGTGCCAGCAGCCTACCGGGACAGGGGTCCAATGAGCAGTTCTTC
v_gene: TRBV7-2
len: 15
d_gene: TRBD1
abundance: NA
j_gene: TRBJ2-1

CDR3aa: CASSYSRQGGSPLHF
CDR3nt: TGTGCCAGCAGTTACTCGAGGCAGGGGGGTTCACCCCTCCACTTT
v_gene: TRBV6-5
len: 15
d_gene: TRBD1
abundance: NA
j_gene: TRBJ1-6

CDR3aa: CASSSLKRLSYEQYF
CDR3nt: TGTGCCAGCAGCTCCCTGAAGCGCCTGTCCTACGAGCAGTACTTC
v_gene: TRBV11-2
len: 15
d_gene: NA
abundance: NA
j_gene: TRBJ2-7

CDR3aa: CASSLTAADTQYF
CDR3nt: TGTGCCAGCAGCCTGACTGCGGCAGATACGCAGTATTTT
v_gene: TRBV5-4
len: 13
d_gene: NA
abundance: NA
j_gene: TRBJ2-3

CDR3aa: CASSDPFLAGEVNEQFF
CDR3nt: TGTGCCAGCAGCGACCCTTTCTTAGCGGGGGAGGTTAATGAGCAGTTCTTC
v_gene: TRBV9
len: 17
d_gene: TRBD2
abundance: NA
j_gene: TRBJ2-1

CDR3aa: CASSWGQLNYNEQFF
CDR3nt: TGCGCCAGCAGCTGGGGTCAGCTGAACTACAATGAGCAGTTCTTC
v_gene: TRBV5-1
len: 15
d_gene: NA
abundance: few
j_gene: TRBJ2-1

CDR3aa: CASSKRGVREGYTF
CDR3nt: TGTGCCAGCAGCAAAAGAGGGGTTCGCGAGGGCTACACCTTC
v_gene: TRBV27
len: 14
d_gene: NA
abundance: NA
j_gene: TRBJ1-2

CDR3aa: CASSQDRGTGGEKLFF
CDR3nt: TGCGCCAGCAGCCAAGATAGGGGGACAGGGGGCGAAAAACTGTTTTTT
v_gene: TRBV4-3
len: 16
d_gene: TRBD1
abundance: NA
j_gene: TRBJ1-4

CDR3aa: CASSQDTGVGNEKLFF
CDR3nt: TGCGCCAGCAGCCAAGATACCGGAGTCGGGAATGAAAAACTGTTTTTT
v_gene: TRBV4-3
len: 16
d_gene: NA
abundance: NA
j_gene: TRBJ1-4

CDR3aa: CASRGGYGAYEQYF
CDR3nt: TGTGCCAGTCGCGGAGGGTACGGGGCCTACGAGCAGTACTTC
v_gene: TRBV19
len: 14
d_gene: NA
abundance: NA
j_gene: TRBJ2-7